This TCR beta chain was captured by sequencing in a study of cytomegalovirus exposure and HLA in healthy donors. This CDR3 is built from 14 residues. Germline V gene sequence: CDR1 SGHRS, CDR2 YFSETQ. With 4 bases removed from V and 2 bases from J, the gap between germline ends came to 11 bases. 60 Vbeta and 13 Jbeta primers were used in PCR. Libraries were prepared by immunoSEQ multiplex PCR; TCRdb keeps only in-frame clonotypes and omits some of them. The data show fewer than 250,000 clones, with around 79% seen just once and 1.5% to 2% held by the top ten. This clone occurred once. Sample: PBMCs. The V gene is TRBV5-1, the J gene TRBJ2-3, with D maybe TRBD2 (6 bases). This receptor was taken from a woman aged 18 to 35 in good health and CMV-seronegative. CDR3 protein: CASSIGGATDTQYF. CDR3 sequence (DNA): TGCGCCAGCAGCATCGGAGGGGCCACAGATACGCAGTATTTT.